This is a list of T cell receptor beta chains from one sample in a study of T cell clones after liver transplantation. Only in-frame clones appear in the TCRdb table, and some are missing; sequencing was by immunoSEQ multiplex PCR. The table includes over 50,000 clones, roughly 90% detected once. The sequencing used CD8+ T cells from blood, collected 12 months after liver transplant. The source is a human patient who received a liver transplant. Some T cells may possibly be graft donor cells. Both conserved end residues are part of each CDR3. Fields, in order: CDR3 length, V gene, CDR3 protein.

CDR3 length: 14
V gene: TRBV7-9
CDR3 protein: CASSLRGAHNEQFF

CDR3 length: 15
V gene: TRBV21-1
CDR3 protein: CASSKRSREGYEQYF

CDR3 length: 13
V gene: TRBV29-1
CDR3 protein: CSVPRRVGDEQFF

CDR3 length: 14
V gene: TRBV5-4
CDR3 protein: CASSSGTGLYEQYF

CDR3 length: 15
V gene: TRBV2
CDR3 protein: CARDDSQESNYGYTF

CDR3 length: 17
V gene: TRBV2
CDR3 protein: CASRLGLAGGFTGELFF

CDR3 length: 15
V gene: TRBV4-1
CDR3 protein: CASSQLSGRRYEQYF

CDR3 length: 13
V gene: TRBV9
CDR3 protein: CASSPSQDTEAFF

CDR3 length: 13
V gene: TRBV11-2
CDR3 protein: CASSLEVTSEAFF

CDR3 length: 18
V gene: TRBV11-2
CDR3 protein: CASSLDPFYRGGNTEAFF